This TCR beta chain was identified in a study of blood T cell repertoires in COVID-19. Study-wide context: COVID-19 samples from acute and convalescent phases originated in the United States, Italy and Spain.

CDR1 and CDR2 (germline): WNHNN, SYGVQD (reference sequence). There are 18 residues in the CDR3. V lost 4 bases, J lost 5 bases, and 16 bases stayed unmatched. The method was immunoSEQ multiplex PCR; TCRdb's version includes in-frame clones alone and lacks a portion of them. Among around 50,000 clones, 80% to 90% were seen once, and the ten largest hold around 2.2%. The origin of this receptor is a human donor in a cohort sampled during active COVID-19. Sequences were obtained from peripheral blood. The chain is built from TRBV10-1 and TRBJ2-2, with TRBD1 matching 7 bases. DNA for the CDR3: TGCGCCAGCAGTGGAGGGGGCAAGGGTAATCAGGCGACCGGGGAGCTGTTTTTT. It codes for CASSGGGKGNQATGELFF.